One and the same sample provided the 17 T cell receptor beta chains below, sequenced in a study of T-cell memory formation after mild COVID-19. TCRdb fed the 5' RACE reads into MiXCR, producing one record per CDR3 protein. The repertoire holds roughly 80,000 distinct CDR3 sequences, with over 11% as singletons. Sequencing used PBMCs or a T cell subset sorted from them (not recorded which). The receptors here all came from an adult woman who had mild COVID-19 (a few samples of this study predate the infection). Cell type and time point are not known.

This clonotype was found a few times. The rearrangement links TRBV5-1 to TRBJ2-7, with D perhaps matching TRBD1 (6 bases). CDR1 is SGHRS and CDR2 is YFSETQ in the germline V gene. CDR3 size: 15 residues. Trimming cost V 2 bases and J 1 base, with 13 bases left between them. DNA for the CDR3: TGCGCCAGCAGCTTACTAACAGGGTATTCCTACGAGCAGTACTTC. Translation gives CASSLLTGYSYEQYF. Combining the CDR3 with reference TRBV5-1 and TRBJ2-7 gives the whole variable domain KAGVTQTPRYLIKTRGQQVTLSCSPISGHRSVSWYQQTPGQGLQFLFEYFSETQRNKGNFPGRFSGRQFSNSRSEMNVSTLELGDSALYLCASSLLTGYSYEQYFGPGTRLTVT.

This clonotype has just a few counts. The chain links TRBV4-3 to TRBJ2-1; possible D gene TRBD1, 6 bases. V lost 4 bases, J lost 5 bases, and 15 bases lay in between. The CDR3 is 15 amino acids. Germline V gene data show CDR1 as LGHNA and CDR2 as YSLEER. Here the CDR3 DNA reads TGCGCCAGCAGCCCGTACAGGGAAACGGACAATGAGCAGTTCTTC. It codes for CASSPYRETDNEQFF.

CDR3 coding DNA: TGTGCCAGCAGCTTCGGGTGGGGGACAGGGGATGTCGAGCAGTACTTC. Translated, it gives CASSFGWGTGDVEQYF. The chain has TRBV7-9 and TRBJ2-7; 10 bases align to TRBD1. CDR3 length: 16 residues. Trimming cost V 3 bases and J 6 bases; bases outside gene matches: 11. CDR1 and CDR2 from the germline V gene are SEHNR and FQNEAQ (reference sequence). The whole variable domain, remainder taken from reference TRBV7-9 and TRBJ2-7, is DTGVSQNPRHKITKRGQNVTFRCDPISEHNRLYWYRQTLGQGPEFLTYFQNEAQLEKSRLLSDRFSAERPKGSFSTLEIQRTEQGDSAMYLCASSFGWGTGDVEQYFGPGTRLTVT.

This clonotype appeared a few times. This sequence joins TRBV7-9 and TRBJ2-1; possibly TRBD1 for D (5 bases). The germline V gene has CDR1 SEHNR and CDR2 FQNEAQ (reference sequence). The CDR3 consists of 13 residues. V lost 3 bases, J lost 6 bases, and 9 bases lay in between. This CDR3 reads CASSLVRANEQFF. The CDR3 DNA reads as TGTGCCAGCAGCTTGGTCAGGGCCAATGAGCAGTTCTTC.

J is TRBJ2-3 and V is TRBV7-8; TRBD1 is a possible D gene (6 bases). The length of the CDR3 is 14 residues. V lost 7 bases, J lost 2 bases, and 13 bases lay in between. Looked up from germline, CDR1 is SGHVS and CDR2 is FQNEAQ. DNA for the CDR3: TGTGCCAGCACGGGGACATCCCACACAGATACGCAGTATTTT. It yields the protein CASTGTSHTDTQYF.

The chain couples TRBV4-2 to TRBJ2-7; D may be TRBD2 (5 bases). The CDR3 loop spans 10 amino acids. The V and J ends lost 5 bases and 7 bases respectively, with 6 bases between them. Per the germline V gene, CDR1 is LGHNA and CDR2 is YNFKEQ. The CDR3 sequence is CASSGLEQYF. The CDR3 DNA is TGTGCCAGCAGCGGACTGGAGCAGTACTTC.

The rearrangement uses TRBV19 and TRBJ2-7, with no clear D. From germline, CDR1 is LNHDA and CDR2 SQIVND (reference sequence). The CDR3 totals 14 residues. The germline V and J ends were trimmed by 2 bases and 1 base, with 9 bases remaining between them. The CDR3 reads CASSINSPSYEQYF. CDR3 DNA sequence: TGTGCCAGTAGTATAAACAGTCCTTCCTACGAGCAGTACTTC. Looking up the rest from reference TRBV19 and TRBJ2-7 gives the full variable domain: DGGITQSPKYLFRKEGQNVTLSCEQNLNHDAMYWYRQDPGQGLRLIYYSQIVNDFQKGDIAEGYSVSREKKESFPLTVTSAQKNPTAFYLCASSINSPSYEQYFGPGTRLTVT.

V usage is TRBV7-9 and J usage is TRBJ1-5, with D tentatively TRBD1 (5 bases). The CDR3 covers 16 residues. Germline CDR1 reads SEHNR; CDR2 reads FQNEAQ (reference sequence). The germline V and J ends were trimmed by 5 bases and 2 bases, with 16 bases remaining between them. The CDR3 nucleotides read TGTGCCAGCAGCCCTATCCTCCAGGGAGGCAATCAGCCCCAGCATTTT. Its translation is CASSPILQGGNQPQHF.

The chain joins TRBV24-1 to TRBJ2-2; the match to TRBD1 covers 12 bases. The junction had 13 bases not matched to a gene; V was cut back by 3 bases and J by 6 bases. Germline values: CDR1 KGHDR, CDR2 SFDVKD. CDR3 length: 19 residues. The CDR3, as DNA: TGTGCCACCAGTGATACCACCCTCCGGGACAGGGGGCTTCCCGGGGAGCTGTTTTTT. Its translation: CATSDTTLRDRGLPGELFF.

This clonotype was counted between two and nine times. The V and J genes are TRBV27 and TRBJ2-5, with TRBD1 matching over 7 bases. J was trimmed by 4 bases and V by 3 bases; bases with no gene match: 5. The V gene's germline CDR1 is MNHEY and CDR2 SMNVEV (reference sequence). The CDR3 spans 14 residues. CDR3 sequence: CASSFNRGRETQYF. CDR3 sequence (DNA): TGTGCCAGCAGTTTCAACAGGGGCCGAGAGACCCAGTACTTC.

This clonotype came up a few times. This rearrangement joins TRBV5-1 to TRBJ2-7; 9 nucleotides line up with TRBD1. This CDR3 contains 15 residues. V dropped 4 bases and J dropped 3; count of bases not matched to a gene: 8. The germline V gene encodes CDR1 SGHRS and CDR2 YFSETQ. CDR3 loop: CASSMTGTGFYEQYF. CDR3 bases: TGCGCCAGCAGCATGACCGGGACAGGGTTCTACGAGCAGTACTTC.

This clonotype occurred a few times. The chain couples TRBV12-3 or TRBV12-4 to TRBJ2-1; a possible D gene is TRBD2 (5 bases). The CDR3 has 12 amino acids. V dropped 1 base and J dropped 9 bases, with 7 bases sitting between them. The CDR3 DNA reads as TGTGCCAGCAGTTTAGGTGGGAGTGAGCAGTTCTTC. Protein product: CASSLGGSEQFF.

The rearrangement joins TRBV7-8 to TRBJ2-7, with a tentative D call TRBD1 (5 bases). This CDR3 has 15 amino acids. Deletions cut 0 bases from V and 5 bases from J, with 14 bases between. Germline loops: CDR1 SGHVS, CDR2 FQNEAQ. CDR3: CASSLAAGISNEQYF. The CDR3 coding sequence is TGTGCCAGCAGCTTAGCGGCAGGGATCAGCAACGAGCAGTACTTC.

This clonotype was detected a few times. The V gene is TRBV6-2 or TRBV6-3, the J gene TRBJ2-1; 8 bases match TRBD2. The CDR3 covers 15 residues. V lost 2 bases, J lost 8 bases, and 8 bases stayed unmatched. Germline values: CDR1 MNHEY, CDR2 SVGEGT. CDR3 protein: CASSYPGLAGDEQFF. CDR3 DNA: TGTGCCAGCAGTTACCCAGGACTAGCCGGGGATGAGCAGTTCTTC.

The chain carries TRBV27 and TRBJ2-1, with D possibly called TRBD1 or TRBD2 (5 bases each). Deletions cut 3 bases from V and 0 bases from J, with 6 bases between. The germline V gene encodes CDR1 MNHEY and CDR2 SMNVEV (reference sequence). CDR3 size: 14 residues. DNA for the CDR3: TGTGCCAGCAGTTTGGGACCCTCCTACAATGAGCAGTTCTTC. Translation: CASSLGPSYNEQFF.

This clonotype has more than one count but fewer than ten. This chain joins TRBV5-6 and TRBJ2-7; maybe TRBD1 (5 bases). CDR3 length: 13 amino acids. The V end lost 0 bases, the J end lost 4 bases, and 8 bases lay between the germline ends. CDR1 SGHDT and CDR2 YYEEEE come from the germline V gene. CDR3 in amino acids: CASSLAQGYEQYF. The CDR3, as DNA: TGTGCCAGCAGCTTGGCCCAGGGATACGAGCAGTACTTC.

This clonotype was seen ten or more times. This chain links TRBV12-5 with TRBJ2-1, with no clear D. Germline values: CDR1 LGHNT, CDR2 FRNRAP. The CDR3 is 14 amino acids. V shed 4 bases and J shed 2 bases, with 9 bases lying between them. CDR3 protein: CASGSSGAYNEQFF. Written as DNA, the CDR3 is TGTGCTAGTGGTTCCTCCGGAGCCTACAATGAGCAGTTCTTC.